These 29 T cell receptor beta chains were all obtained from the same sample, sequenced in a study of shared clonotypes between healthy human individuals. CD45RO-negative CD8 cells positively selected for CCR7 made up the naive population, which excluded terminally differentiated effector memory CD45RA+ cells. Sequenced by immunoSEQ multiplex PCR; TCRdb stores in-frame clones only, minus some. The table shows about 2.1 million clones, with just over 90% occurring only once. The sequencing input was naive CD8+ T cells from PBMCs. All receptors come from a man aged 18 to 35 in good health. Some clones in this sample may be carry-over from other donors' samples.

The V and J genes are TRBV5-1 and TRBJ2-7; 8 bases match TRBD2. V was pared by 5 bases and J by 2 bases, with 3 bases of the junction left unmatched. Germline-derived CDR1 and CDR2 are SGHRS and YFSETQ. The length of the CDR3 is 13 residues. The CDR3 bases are TGCGCCAGCAGAGGCGGGGGGACCTACGAGCAGTACTTC. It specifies CASRGGGTYEQYF. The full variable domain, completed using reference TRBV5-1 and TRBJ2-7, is KAGVTQTPRYLIKTRGQQVTLSCSPISGHRSVSWYQQTPGQGLQFLFEYFSETQRNKGNFPGRFSGRQFSNSRSEMNVSTLELGDSALYLCASRGGGTYEQYFGPGTRLTVT.

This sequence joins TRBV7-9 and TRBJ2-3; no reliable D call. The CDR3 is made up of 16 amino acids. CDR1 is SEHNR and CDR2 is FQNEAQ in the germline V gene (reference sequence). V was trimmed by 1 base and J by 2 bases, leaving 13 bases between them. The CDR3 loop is CASSLGAEAVTDTQYF. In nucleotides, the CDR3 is TGTGCCAGCAGCTTAGGGGCTGAGGCGGTCACAGATACGCAGTATTTT.

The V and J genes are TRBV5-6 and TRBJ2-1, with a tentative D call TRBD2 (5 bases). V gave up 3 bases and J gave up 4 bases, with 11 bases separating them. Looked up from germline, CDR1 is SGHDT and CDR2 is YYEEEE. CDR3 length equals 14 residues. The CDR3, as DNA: TGTGCCAGCAGCTGGAGGACGGGATACAATGAGCAGTTCTTC. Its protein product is CASSWRTGYNEQFF.

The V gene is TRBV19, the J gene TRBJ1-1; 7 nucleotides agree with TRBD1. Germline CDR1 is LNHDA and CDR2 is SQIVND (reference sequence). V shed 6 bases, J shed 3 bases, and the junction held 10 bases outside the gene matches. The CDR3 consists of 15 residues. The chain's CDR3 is CASSPSYRGHTEAFF. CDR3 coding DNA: TGTGCCAGTAGCCCATCGTACAGGGGACACACTGAAGCTTTCTTT.

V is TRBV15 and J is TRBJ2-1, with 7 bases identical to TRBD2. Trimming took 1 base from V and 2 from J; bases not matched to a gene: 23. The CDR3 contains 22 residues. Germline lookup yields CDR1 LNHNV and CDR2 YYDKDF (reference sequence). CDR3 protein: CATSRAWGRAGIPLLAYNEQFF. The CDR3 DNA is TGTGCCACCAGCAGAGCCTGGGGGAGGGCCGGCATCCCTCTGTTAGCCTACAATGAGCAGTTCTTC.

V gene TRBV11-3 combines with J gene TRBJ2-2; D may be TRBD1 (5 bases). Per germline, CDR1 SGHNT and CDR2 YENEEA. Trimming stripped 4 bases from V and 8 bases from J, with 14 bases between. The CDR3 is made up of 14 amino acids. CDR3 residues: CASSSTEVGGELFF. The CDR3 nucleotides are TGTGCCAGCAGCTCGACAGAAGTGGGGGGGGAGCTGTTTTTT.

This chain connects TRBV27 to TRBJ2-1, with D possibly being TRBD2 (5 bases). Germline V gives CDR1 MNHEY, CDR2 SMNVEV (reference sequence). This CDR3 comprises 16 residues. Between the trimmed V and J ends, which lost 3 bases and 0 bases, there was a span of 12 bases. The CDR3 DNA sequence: TGTGCCAGCAGTTTGATCGGGATCCCCTCCTACAATGAGCAGTTCTTC. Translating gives CASSLIGIPSYNEQFF.

DNA of the CDR3: TGTGCCAGCAGTTCGCGGACGGGTCTATATTTGGCCGGGGAGCTGTTTTTT. Translated, it gives CASSSRTGLYLAGELFF. The gene calls are TRBV27 and TRBJ2-2, with D unclear. The CDR3 spans 17 residues. V gave up 4 bases and J gave up 6 bases, with 21 bases separating them. In germline, CDR1 is MNHEY, CDR2 SMNVEV (reference sequence).

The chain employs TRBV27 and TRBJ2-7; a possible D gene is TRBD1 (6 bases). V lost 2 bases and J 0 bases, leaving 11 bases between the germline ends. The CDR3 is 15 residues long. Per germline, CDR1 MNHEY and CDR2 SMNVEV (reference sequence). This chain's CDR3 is CASSLAQGSSYEQYF. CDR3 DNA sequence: TGTGCCAGCAGTTTAGCACAGGGAAGCTCCTACGAGCAGTACTTC.

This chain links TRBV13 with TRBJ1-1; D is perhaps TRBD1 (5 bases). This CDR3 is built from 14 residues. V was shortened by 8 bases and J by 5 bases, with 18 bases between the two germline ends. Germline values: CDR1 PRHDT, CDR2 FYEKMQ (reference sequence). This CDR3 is CASPVSEGRTEAFF. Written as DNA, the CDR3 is TGTGCCAGCCCCGTTTCGGAGGGGAGGACTGAAGCTTTCTTT.

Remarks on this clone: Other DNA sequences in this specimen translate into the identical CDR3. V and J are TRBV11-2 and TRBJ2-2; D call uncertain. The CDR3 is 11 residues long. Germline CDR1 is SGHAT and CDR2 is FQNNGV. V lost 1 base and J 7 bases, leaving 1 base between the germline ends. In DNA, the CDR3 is TGTGCCAGCAGCTTAGTCGGGGAGCTGTTTTTT. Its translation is CASSLVGELFF. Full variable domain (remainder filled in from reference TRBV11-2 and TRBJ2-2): EAGVAQSPRYKIIEKRQSVAFWCNPISGHATLYWYQQILGQGPKLLIQFQNNGVVDDSQLPKDRFSAERLKGVDSTLKIQPAKLEDSAVYLCASSLVGELFFGEGSRLTVL.

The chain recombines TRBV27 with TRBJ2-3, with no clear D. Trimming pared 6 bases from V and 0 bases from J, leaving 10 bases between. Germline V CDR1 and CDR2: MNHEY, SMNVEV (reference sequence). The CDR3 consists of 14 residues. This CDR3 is CASSVRSSTDTQYF. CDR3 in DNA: TGTGCCAGCAGCGTCAGGTCTAGCACAGATACGCAGTATTTT.

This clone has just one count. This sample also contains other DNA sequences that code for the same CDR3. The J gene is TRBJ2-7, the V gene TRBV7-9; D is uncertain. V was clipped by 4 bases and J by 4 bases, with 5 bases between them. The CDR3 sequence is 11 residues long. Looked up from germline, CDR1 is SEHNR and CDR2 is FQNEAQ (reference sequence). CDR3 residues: CASSSDYEQYF. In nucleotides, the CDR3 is TGTGCCAGCAGCTCCGATTACGAGCAGTACTTC.

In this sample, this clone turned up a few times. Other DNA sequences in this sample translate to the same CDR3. CDR3 in amino acids: CASSYNTGELFF. In nucleotides, the CDR3 is TGTGCCAGCAGTTACAACACCGGGGAGCTGTTTTTT. The rearrangement links TRBV6-5 to TRBJ2-2; no clear D gene. From germline, CDR1 is MNHEY and CDR2 SVGAGI. Between the trimmed V and J ends, which lost 2 bases and 2 bases, there was a span of 0 bases. There are 12 residues in the CDR3.

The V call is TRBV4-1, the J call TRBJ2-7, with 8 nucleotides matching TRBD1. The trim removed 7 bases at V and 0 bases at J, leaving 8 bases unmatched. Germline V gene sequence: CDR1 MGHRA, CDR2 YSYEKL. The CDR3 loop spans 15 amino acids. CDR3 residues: CASTRGTGSSYEQYF. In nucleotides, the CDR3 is TGCGCCAGCACCCGAGGGACAGGCAGCTCCTACGAGCAGTACTTC.

The DNA of the CDR3 is TGTGCCAGCAGCCAACGCGCAACTAATGAAAAACTGTTTTTT. Its protein is CASSQRATNEKLFF. This chain uses TRBV11-2 with TRBJ1-4; D is unresolved. The germline V gene has CDR1 SGHAT and CDR2 FQNNGV. The CDR3 runs 14 residues. V was trimmed by 5 bases and J by 0 bases, leaving 7 bases between them.

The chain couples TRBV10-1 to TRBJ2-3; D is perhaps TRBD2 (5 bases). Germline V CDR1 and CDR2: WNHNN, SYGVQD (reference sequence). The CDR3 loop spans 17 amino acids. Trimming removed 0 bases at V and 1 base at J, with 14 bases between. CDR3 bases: TGCGCCAGCAGTGAGTCGCGGTGGGAGTTGGGCACAGATACGCAGTATTTT. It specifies CASSESRWELGTDTQYF.

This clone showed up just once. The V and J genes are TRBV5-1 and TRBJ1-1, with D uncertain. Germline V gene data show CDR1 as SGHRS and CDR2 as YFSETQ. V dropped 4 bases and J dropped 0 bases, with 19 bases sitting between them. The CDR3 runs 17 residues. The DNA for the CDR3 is TGCGCCAGCAGCCCGTCTTCCGGGAGAACGATGAACACTGAAGCTTTCTTT. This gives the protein CASSPSSGRTMNTEAFF.

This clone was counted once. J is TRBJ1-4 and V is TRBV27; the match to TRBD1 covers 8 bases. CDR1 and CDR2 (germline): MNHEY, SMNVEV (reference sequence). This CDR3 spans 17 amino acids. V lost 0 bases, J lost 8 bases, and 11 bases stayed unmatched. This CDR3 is CASSLSQGAALKEKLFF. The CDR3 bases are TGTGCCAGCAGTTTATCGCAGGGGGCGGCGTTAAAGGAAAAACTGTTTTTT.

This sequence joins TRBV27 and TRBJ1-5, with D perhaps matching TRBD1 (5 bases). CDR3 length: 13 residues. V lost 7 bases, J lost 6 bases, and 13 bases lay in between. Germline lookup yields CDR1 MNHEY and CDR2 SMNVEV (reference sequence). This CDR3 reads CASTGYGGQPQHF. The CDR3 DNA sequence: TGTGCCAGCACAGGGTACGGCGGTCAGCCCCAGCATTTT.

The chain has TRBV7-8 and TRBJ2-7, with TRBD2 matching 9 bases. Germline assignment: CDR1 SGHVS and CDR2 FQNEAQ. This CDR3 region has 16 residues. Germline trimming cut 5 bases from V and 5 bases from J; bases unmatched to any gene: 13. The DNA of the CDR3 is TGTGCCAGCAGCCTCCCGATGCGGGAGGGCCCCAACGAGCAGTACTTC. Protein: CASSLPMREGPNEQYF.

CDR3 DNA sequence: TGTGCCAGCAGCTTAGGCGGGAGGCGGGGAGATACGCAGTATTTT. This sequence encodes CASSLGGRRGDTQYF. The rearrangement joins TRBV13 to TRBJ2-3, with TRBD2 matching over 7 bases. This CDR3 comprises 15 residues. Germline CDR1 reads PRHDT; CDR2 reads FYEKMQ (reference sequence). J gave up 5 bases and V 0 bases, and 5 bases lay outside the gene matches.

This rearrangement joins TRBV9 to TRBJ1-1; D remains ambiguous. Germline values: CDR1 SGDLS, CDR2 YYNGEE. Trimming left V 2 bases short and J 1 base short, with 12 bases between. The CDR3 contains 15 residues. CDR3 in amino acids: CASSVNPEGNTEAFF. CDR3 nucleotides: TGTGCCAGCAGCGTTAACCCCGAGGGGAACACTGAAGCTTTCTTT.

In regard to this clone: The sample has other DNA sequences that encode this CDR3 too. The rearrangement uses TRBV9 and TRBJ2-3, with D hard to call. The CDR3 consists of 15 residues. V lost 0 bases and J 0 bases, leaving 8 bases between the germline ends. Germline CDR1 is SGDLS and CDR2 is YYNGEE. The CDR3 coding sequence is TGTGCCAGCAGCGTAGGTGACTCCAGCACAGATACGCAGTATTTT. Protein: CASSVGDSSTDTQYF.

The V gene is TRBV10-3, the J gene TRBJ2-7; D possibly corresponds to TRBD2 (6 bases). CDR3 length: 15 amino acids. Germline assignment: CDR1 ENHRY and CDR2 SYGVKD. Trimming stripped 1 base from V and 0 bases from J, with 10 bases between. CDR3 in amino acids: CAISEFPSASYEQYF. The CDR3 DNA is TGTGCCATCAGTGAGTTCCCTAGCGCCTCCTACGAGCAGTACTTC.

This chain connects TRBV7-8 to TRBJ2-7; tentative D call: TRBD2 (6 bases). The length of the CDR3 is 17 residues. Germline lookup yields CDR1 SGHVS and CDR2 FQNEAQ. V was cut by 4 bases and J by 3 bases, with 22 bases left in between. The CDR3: CASSSPAPGLHIYEQYF. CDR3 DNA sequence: TGTGCCAGCAGCTCTCCGGCGCCGGGACTGCATATCTACGAGCAGTACTTC.

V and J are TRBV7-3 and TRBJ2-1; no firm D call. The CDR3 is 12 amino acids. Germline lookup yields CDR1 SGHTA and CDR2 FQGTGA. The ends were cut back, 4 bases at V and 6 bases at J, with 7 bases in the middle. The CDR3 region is CASSSESNEQFF. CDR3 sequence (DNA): TGTGCCAGCAGCTCAGAGTCCAATGAGCAGTTCTTC.

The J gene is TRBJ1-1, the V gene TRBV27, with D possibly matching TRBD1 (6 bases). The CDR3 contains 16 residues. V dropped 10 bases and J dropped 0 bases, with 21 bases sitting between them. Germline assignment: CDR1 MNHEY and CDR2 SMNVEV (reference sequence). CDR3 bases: TGTGCCACGCGAAACGGACCAGGGGCCATGAACACTGAAGCTTTCTTT. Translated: CATRNGPGAMNTEAFF.

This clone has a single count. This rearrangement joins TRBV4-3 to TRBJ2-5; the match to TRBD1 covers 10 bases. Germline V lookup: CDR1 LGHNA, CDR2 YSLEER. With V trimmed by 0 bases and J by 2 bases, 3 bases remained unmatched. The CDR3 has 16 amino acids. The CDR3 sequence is CASSQDDRGRQETQYF. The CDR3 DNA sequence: TGCGCCAGCAGCCAAGACGACAGGGGGCGGCAAGAGACCCAGTACTTC.